One sample yielded the 2 T cell receptor beta chains listed below, sequenced in a study of blood T cell repertoires in COVID-19. The method was immunoSEQ multiplex PCR; TCRdb's version includes in-frame clones alone and lacks a portion of them. This table holds some 140,000 clones, roughly nine tenths found once. The specimen sequenced was peripheral blood. The receptor set was obtained from a man aged 50-60 years with acute or convalescent COVID-19.

The V gene is TRBV6-2 or TRBV6-3, the J gene TRBJ1-2, with D tentatively TRBD1 (5 bases). CDR1 and CDR2 (germline): MNHEY, SVGEGT. The CDR3 has 14 amino acids. V lost 0 bases and J 4 bases, leaving 9 bases between the germline ends. The DNA for the CDR3 is TGTGCCAGCAGTTACTCGGCAGGGATCTATGGCTACACCTTC. This translates into CASSYSAGIYGYTF.

The J gene is TRBJ2-3, the V gene TRBV4-1; D is unclear. Trimming removed 0 bases from V and 2 bases from J, with 9 bases in between. Germline V gene lookup returns CDR1 MGHRA and CDR2 YSYEKL. The CDR3 covers 15 residues. CDR3 coding DNA: TGCGCCAGCAGCCAAGATGCGGCAACCACAGATACGCAGTATTTT. Translating gives CASSQDAATTDTQYF.